This T cell receptor beta chain comes out of a study of T cell repertoires in cytomegalovirus infection. The wider study: TCR beta signatures that were public indicated CMV infection and matching HLA type.

CDR3 length equals 13 residues. Looked up from germline, CDR1 is LGHDT and CDR2 is YNNKEL (reference sequence). The ends were cut back, 3 bases at V and 8 bases at J, with 13 bases in the middle. MiXCR, applied by TCRdb to the reads, yields one record per CDR3 protein. This sample carries roughly 570,000 distinct CDR3 sequences, roughly 43% of them seen once, and the ten largest clones take around 46%. This clonotype was picked up one time. Its matching antigen is unknown. Sequencing used cultured PBMCs, obtained from culture after CMV antigen stimulation. The chain joins TRBV3-1 to TRBJ1-2; unclear D gene. This TCR was recovered from a human donor in good health (CMV status not recorded). Some clones in this sample may be carry-over from other donors' samples. CDR3 amino acids: CASSHHLLGGYTF. CDR3 coding DNA: TGTGCCAGCAGCCATCATCTACTTGGAGGCTACACCTTC.